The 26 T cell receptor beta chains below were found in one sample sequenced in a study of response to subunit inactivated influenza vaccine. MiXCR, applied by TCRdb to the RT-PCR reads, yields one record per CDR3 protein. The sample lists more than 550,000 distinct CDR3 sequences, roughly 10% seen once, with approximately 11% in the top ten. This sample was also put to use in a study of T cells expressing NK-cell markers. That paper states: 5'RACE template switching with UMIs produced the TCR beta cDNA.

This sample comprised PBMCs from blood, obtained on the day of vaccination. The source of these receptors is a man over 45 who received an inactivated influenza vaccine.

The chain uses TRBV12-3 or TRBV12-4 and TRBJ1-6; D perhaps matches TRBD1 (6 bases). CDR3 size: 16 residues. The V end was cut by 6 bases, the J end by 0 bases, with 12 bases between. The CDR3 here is CASSQDRSSYNSPLHF. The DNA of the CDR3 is TGTGCCAGCAGCCAAGACAGGAGCTCCTATAATTCACCCCTCCACTTT.

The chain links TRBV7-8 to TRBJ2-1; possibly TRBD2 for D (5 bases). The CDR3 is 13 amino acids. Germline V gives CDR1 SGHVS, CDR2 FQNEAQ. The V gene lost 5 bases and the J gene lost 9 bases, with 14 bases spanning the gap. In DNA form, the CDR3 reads TGTGCCAGCAGCCCGCCGGTGAGCGGTGAGCAGTTCTTC. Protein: CASSPPVSGEQFF.

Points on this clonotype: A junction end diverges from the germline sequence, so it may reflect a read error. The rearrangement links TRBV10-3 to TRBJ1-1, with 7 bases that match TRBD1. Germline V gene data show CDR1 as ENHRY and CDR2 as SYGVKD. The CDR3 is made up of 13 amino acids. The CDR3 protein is CAIGDRVNTEAFF. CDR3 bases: TGTGCCATCGGTGACAGGGTGAACACTGAAGCTTTCTTT.

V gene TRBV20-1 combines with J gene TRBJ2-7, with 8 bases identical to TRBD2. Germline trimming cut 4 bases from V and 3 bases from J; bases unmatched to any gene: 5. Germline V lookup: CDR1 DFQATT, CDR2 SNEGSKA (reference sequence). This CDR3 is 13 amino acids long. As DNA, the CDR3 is TGCAGTGCTATTACAGCGGGAGTCTACGAGCAGTACTTC. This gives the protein CSAITAGVYEQYF.

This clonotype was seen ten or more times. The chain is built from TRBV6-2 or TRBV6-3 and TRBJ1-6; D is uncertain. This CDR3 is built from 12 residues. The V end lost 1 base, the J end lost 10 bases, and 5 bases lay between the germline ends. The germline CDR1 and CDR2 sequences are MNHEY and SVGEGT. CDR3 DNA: TGTGCCAGCAGTTACTTTGGATCACCCCTCCACTTT. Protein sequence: CASSYFGSPLHF.

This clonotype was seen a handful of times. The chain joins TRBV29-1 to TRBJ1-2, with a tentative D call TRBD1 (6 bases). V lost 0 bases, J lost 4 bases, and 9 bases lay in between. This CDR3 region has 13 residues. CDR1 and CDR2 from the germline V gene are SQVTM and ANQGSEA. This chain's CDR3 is CSVEDLTGYGYTF. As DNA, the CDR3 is TGCAGCGTTGAAGATTTGACAGGCTATGGCTACACCTTC. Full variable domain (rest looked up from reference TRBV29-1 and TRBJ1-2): SAVISQKPSRDICQRGTSLTIQCQVDSQVTMMFWYRQQPGQSLTLIATANQGSEATYESGFVIDKFPISRPNLTFSTLTVSNMSPEDSSIYLCSVEDLTGYGYTFGSGTRLTVV.

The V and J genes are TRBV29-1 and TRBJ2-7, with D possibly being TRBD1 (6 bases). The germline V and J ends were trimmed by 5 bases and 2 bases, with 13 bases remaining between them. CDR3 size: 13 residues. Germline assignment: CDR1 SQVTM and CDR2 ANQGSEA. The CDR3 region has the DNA TGCAGCGTTACCACAGGGTCAGCCTACGAGCAGTACTTC. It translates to CSVTTGSAYEQYF.

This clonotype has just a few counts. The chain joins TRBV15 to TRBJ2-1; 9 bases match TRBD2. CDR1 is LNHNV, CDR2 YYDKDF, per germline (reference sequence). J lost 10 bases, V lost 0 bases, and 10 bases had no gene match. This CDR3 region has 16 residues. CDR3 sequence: CATSRDQAGGRNEQFF. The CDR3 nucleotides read TGTGCCACCAGCAGAGATCAGGCGGGAGGGAGAAACGAGCAGTTCTTC.

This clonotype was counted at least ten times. The CDR3 here is CASSPRDRGLYEQYF. Written as DNA, the CDR3 is TGTGCCAGCAGCCCAAGGGACCGCGGGCTGTACGAGCAGTACTTC. The V call is TRBV12-3 or TRBV12-4, the J call TRBJ2-7; possibly TRBD1 or TRBD2 for D (5 bases each). Trimming removed 6 bases from V and 4 bases from J, with 19 bases in between. The CDR3 loop spans 15 amino acids.

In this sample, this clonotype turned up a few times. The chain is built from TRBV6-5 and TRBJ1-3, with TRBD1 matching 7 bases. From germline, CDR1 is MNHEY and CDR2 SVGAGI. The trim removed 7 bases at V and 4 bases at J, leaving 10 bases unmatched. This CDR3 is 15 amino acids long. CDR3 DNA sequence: TGTGCCAGCATGTTAGGGACAGCCTACGGAAACACCATATATTTT. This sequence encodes CASMLGTAYGNTIYF.

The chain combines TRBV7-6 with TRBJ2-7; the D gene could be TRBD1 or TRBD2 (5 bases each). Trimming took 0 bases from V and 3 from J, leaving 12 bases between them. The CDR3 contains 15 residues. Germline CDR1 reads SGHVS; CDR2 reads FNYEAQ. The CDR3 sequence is CASSLARAGGYEQYF. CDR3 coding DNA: TGTGCCAGCAGCTTAGCCAGGGCGGGTGGCTACGAGCAGTACTTC.

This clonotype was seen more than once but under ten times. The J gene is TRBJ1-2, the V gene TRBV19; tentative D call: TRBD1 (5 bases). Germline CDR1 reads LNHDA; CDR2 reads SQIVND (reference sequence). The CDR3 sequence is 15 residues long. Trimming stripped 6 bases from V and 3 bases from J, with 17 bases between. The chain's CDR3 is CASSRRGGIDYGYTF. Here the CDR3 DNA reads TGTGCCAGTAGCCGGCGCGGGGGGATTGACTATGGCTACACCTTC. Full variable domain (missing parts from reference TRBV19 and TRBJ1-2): DGGITQSPKYLFRKEGQNVTLSCEQNLNHDAMYWYRQDPGQGLRLIYYSQIVNDFQKGDIAEGYSVSREKKESFPLTVTSAQKNPTAFYLCASSRRGGIDYGYTFGSGTRLTVV.

The CDR3 region is CSAEQGGTYNSPLHF. CDR3 DNA: TGCAGTGCCGAGCAGGGGGGAACCTATAATTCACCCCTCCACTTT. V gene TRBV20-1 combines with J gene TRBJ1-6; 7 bases align to TRBD1. The trim removed 6 bases at V and 2 bases at J, leaving 7 bases unmatched. Per germline, CDR1 DFQATT and CDR2 SNEGSKA (reference sequence). The CDR3 has 15 amino acids.

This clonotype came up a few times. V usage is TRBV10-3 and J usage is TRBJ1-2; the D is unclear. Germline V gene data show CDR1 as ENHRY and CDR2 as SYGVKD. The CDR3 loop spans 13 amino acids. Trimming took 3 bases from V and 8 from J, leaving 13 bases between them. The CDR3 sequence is CAISETLIGGYTF. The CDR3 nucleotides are TGTGCCATCAGTGAAACCCTCATTGGGGGCTACACCTTC.

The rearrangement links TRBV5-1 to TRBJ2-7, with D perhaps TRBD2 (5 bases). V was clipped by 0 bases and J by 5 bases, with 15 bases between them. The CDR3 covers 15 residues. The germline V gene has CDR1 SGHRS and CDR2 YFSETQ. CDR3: CASSLAGVETHEQYF. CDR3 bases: TGCGCCAGCAGCTTGGCCGGGGTCGAGACCCACGAGCAGTACTTC.

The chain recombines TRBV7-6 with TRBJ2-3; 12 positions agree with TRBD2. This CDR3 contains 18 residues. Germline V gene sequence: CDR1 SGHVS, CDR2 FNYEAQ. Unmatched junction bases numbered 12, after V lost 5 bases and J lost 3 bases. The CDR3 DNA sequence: TGTGCCAGCAGCCCTCGGACTAGCGGGGCTCGAGGGACAGATACGCAGTATTTT. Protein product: CASSPRTSGARGTDTQYF.

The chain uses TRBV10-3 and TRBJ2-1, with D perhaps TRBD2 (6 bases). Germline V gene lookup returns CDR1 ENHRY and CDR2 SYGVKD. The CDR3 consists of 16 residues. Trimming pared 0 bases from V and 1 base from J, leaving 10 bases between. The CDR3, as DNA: TGTGCCATCAGTGAGTCTAGCGGAGGGTCCTACAATGAGCAGTTCTTC. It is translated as CAISESSGGSYNEQFF.

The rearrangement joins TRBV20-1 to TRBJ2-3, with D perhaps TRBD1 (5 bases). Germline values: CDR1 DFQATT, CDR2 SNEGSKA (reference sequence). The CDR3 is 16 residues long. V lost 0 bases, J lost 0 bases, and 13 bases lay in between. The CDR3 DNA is TGCAGTGCTAGAGATCACCAAAGGGGCAGCACAGATACGCAGTATTTT. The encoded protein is CSARDHQRGSTDTQYF.

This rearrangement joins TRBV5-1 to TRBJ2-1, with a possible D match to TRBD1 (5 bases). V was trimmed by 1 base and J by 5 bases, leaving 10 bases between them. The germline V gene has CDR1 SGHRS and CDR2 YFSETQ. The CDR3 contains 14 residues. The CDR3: CASSLLPGNNEQFF. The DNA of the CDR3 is TGCGCCAGCAGCTTGTTACCAGGGAACAATGAGCAGTTCTTC.

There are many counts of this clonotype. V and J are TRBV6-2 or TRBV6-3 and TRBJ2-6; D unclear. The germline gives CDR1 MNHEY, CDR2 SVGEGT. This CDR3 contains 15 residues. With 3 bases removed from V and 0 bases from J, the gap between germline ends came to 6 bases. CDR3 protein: CASSYKGSGANVLTF. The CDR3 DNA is TGTGCCAGCAGTTATAAGGGCTCTGGGGCCAACGTCCTGACTTTC.

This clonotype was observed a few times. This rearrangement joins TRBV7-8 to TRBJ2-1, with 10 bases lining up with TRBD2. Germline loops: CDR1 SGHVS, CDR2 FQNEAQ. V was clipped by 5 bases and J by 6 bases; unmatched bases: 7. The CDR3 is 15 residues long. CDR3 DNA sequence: TGTGCCAGCAGCGTTGGGACTAGCGTTGGCAATGAGCAGTTCTTC. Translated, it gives CASSVGTSVGNEQFF.

CDR3 bases: TGCAGTGCTCAACCGGGGGGCGGGCAGCCCCAGCATTTT. It specifies CSAQPGGGQPQHF. The V and J genes are TRBV20-1 and TRBJ1-5; maybe TRBD1 (6 bases). This CDR3 is built from 13 residues. V was shortened by 5 bases and J by 7 bases, with 15 bases between the two germline ends. Germline V gives CDR1 DFQATT, CDR2 SNEGSKA (reference sequence).

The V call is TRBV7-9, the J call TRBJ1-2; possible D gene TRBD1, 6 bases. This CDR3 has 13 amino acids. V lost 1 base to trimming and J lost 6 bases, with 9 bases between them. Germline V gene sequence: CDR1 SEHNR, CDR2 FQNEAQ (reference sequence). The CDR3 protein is CASSLGEGDGYTF. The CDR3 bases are TGTGCCAGCAGCTTAGGCGAGGGGGATGGCTACACCTTC.

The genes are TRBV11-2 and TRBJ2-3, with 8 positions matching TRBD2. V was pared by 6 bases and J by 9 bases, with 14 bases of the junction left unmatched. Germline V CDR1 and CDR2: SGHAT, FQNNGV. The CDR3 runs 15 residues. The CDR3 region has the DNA TGTGCCAGCAGAGGGATGCGGGGGGTAAAAAAAACGCAGTATTTT. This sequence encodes CASRGMRGVKKTQYF.

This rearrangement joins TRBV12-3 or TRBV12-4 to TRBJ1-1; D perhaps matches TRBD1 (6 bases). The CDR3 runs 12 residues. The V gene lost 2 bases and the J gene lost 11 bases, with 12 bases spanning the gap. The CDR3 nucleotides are TGTGCCAGCAGTTTATTATCCCAGGGGGCTTTCTTT. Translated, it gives CASSLLSQGAFF.

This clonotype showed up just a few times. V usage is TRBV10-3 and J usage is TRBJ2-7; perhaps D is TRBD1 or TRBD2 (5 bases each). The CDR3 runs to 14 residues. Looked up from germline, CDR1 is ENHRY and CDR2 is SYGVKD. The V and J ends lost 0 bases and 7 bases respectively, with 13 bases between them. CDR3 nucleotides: TGTGCCATCAGTGAGTCCGCAGGGTCGGGAGAGCAGTACTTC. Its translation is CAISESAGSGEQYF.